This T cell receptor beta chain was recovered during a study of T-cell reconstitution after alpha-beta-depleted transplantation in children. Regarding the study as a whole: For some patients, TCRbeta diversity was high at day 60 because of recipient T cells and thymic progenitors that survived. Roughly two months post-transplant, alpha-beta T cells reportedly originated from several hundred graft clones that had expanded.

The TCRbeta library was prepared with unique molecular identifiers. One entry per CDR3 protein results from TCRdb running MiXCR on the PCR reads. The sample yields around 300,000 distinct CDR3 sequences, approximately 20% seen once. Concerning this clonotype: Its target is unknown.

The material was PBMCs, mostly from graft donor cells, obtained 180 days after TCRalphabeta/CD19-depleted stem cell transplant. This clonotype was sampled from a male patient aged 10 to 17 who had a stem cell transplant for acute lymphoblastic leukemia, so the T cells may come from the graft donor.

This CDR3 is CASSGGGLAGDTQYF. The CDR3 DNA is TGTGCCAGCAGCGGGGGGGGACTAGCGGGAGATACGCAGTATTTT. The V gene is TRBV9, the J gene TRBJ2-3; 12 bases are a match to TRBD2. This CDR3 is 15 amino acids long. The V segment lost 3 bases and the J segment 5 bases; nucleotides outside the gene matches: 4. In germline, CDR1 is SGDLS, CDR2 YYNGEE.